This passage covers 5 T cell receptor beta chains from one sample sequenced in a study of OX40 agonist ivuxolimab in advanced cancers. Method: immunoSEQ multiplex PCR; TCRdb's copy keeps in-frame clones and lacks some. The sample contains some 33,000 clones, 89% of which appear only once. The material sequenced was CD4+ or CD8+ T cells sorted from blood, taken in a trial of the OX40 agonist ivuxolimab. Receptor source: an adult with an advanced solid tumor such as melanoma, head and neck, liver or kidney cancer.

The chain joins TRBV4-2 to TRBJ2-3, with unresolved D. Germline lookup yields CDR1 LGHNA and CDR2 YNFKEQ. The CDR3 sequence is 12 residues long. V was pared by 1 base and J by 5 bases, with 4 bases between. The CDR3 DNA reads TGTGCCAGCAGCCAAGTGGGAGATACGCAGTATTTT. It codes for CASSQVGDTQYF.

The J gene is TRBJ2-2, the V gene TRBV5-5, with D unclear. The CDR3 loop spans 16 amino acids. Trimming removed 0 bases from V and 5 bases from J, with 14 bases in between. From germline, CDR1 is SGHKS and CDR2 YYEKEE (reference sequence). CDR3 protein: CASSLVSLPRTGELFF. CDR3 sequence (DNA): TGTGCCAGCAGCTTGGTGAGCTTGCCCAGAACCGGGGAGCTGTTTTTT.

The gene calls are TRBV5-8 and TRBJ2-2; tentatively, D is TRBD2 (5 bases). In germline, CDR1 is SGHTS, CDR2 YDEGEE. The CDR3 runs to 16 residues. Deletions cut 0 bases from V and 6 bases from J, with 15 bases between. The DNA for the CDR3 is TGTGCCAGCAGCTTGGCCGAGGGATCCGTAGCCGGGGAGCTGTTTTTT. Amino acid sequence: CASSLAEGSVAGELFF.

CDR3 region: CASSAGTRGSYEQYF. The CDR3 DNA sequence: TGTGCCAGCAGCGCCGGCACGAGGGGCTCCTACGAGCAGTACTTC. The gene calls are TRBV9 and TRBJ2-7; either TRBD1 or TRBD2 may supply D (5 bases each). Germline values: CDR1 SGDLS, CDR2 YYNGEE. Trimming cost V 3 bases and J 0 bases, with 13 bases left between them. The CDR3 sequence is 15 residues long.

The CDR3 DNA sequence: TGTGCCAGCACAGCTATCAACACCGGGGAGCTGTTTTTT. It is translated as CASTAINTGELFF. The J gene is TRBJ2-2, the V gene TRBV6-5; unclear D gene. This CDR3 is 13 amino acids long. CDR1 and CDR2 from the germline V gene are MNHEY and SVGAGI. Trimming pared 7 bases from V and 2 bases from J, leaving 8 bases between.